The 26 T cell receptor beta chains below all came from one sample that was sequenced in a study of blood T cell repertoires in COVID-19. Only in-frame clones appear in the TCRdb table, and some are missing; sequencing was by immunoSEQ multiplex PCR. The table records under 200,000 clones, roughly 84% of them present only once. The specimen was peripheral blood. The receptors stem from a man younger than 35 with active or convalescent COVID-19.

This clone was counted a single time. The chain joins TRBV7-2 to TRBJ1-5; tentatively, D is TRBD1 (5 bases). Germline V gene lookup returns CDR1 SGHTA and CDR2 FQGNSA. The CDR3 sequence is 15 residues long. Trimming pared 1 base from V and 4 bases from J, leaving 11 bases between. As DNA, the CDR3 is TGTGCCAGCAGCTTAGTGGGGACTTCGAATCAGCCCCAGCATTTT. Its protein is CASSLVGTSNQPQHF.

This chain uses TRBV5-1 with TRBJ2-1, with TRBD1 matching 8 bases. Looked up from germline, CDR1 is SGHRS and CDR2 is YFSETQ. The CDR3 has 15 residues. J was trimmed by 0 bases and V by 4 bases; bases with no gene match: 3. Written as DNA, the CDR3 is TGCGCCAGCAGCGCCGGACAGGGCTCCTACAATGAGCAGTTCTTC. This translates into CASSAGQGSYNEQFF.

The rearrangement links TRBV5-1 to TRBJ1-4, with TRBD1 identical over 8 bases. Germline V lookup: CDR1 SGHRS, CDR2 YFSETQ. J was trimmed by 3 bases and V by 6 bases; bases with no gene match: 4. CDR3 size: 14 residues. The DNA of the CDR3 is TGCGCCAGCACGGTCAGGGGGCCTAATGAAAAACTGTTTTTT. Its translation is CASTVRGPNEKLFF.

This clone came up once. The chain combines TRBV7-3 with TRBJ2-1; 12 bases fit TRBD2. CDR1 is SGHTA, CDR2 FQGTGA, per germline. V was clipped by 2 bases and J by 8 bases; unmatched bases: 13. The CDR3 spans 18 residues. The DNA for the CDR3 is TGTGCCAGCAGCTTACGTAGTGGGCTAGCGGGAGGGTGGCATGAGCAGTTCTTC. Amino acids: CASSLRSGLAGGWHEQFF.

CDR3 nucleotides: TGTGCCAGCAGTTCTCTCTATGAGCAGTTCTTC. It yields the protein CASSSLYEQFF. This chain uses TRBV28 with TRBJ2-1; D gene unclear. Germline CDR1 MDHEN, CDR2 SYDVKM. V was trimmed by 4 bases and J by 8 bases, leaving 6 bases between them. The CDR3 is 11 amino acids.

The chain combines TRBV7-8 with TRBJ2-7, with D possibly being TRBD1 (6 bases). Deletions cut 1 base from V and 5 bases from J, with 12 bases between. The V gene's germline CDR1 is SGHVS and CDR2 FQNEAQ. CDR3 length: 14 residues. CDR3 in DNA: TGTGCCAGCAGCTTAGTAAGTAGGGACAACGAGCAGTACTTC. This gives the protein CASSLVSRDNEQYF.

This CDR3 reads CSVGLGTQLEKLFF. CDR3 coding DNA: TGCAGCGTTGGTCTAGGCACGCAGTTGGAAAAACTGTTTTTT. This rearrangement joins TRBV29-1 to TRBJ1-4, with D uncertain. Germline CDR1 reads SQVTM; CDR2 reads ANQGSEA. V lost 4 bases and J 8 bases, leaving 17 bases between the germline ends. The length of the CDR3 is 14 residues.

This clone came up a few times. The rearrangement joins TRBV7-3 to TRBJ1-1, with no clear D. The CDR3 extends over 14 amino acids. Trimming stripped 3 bases from V and 8 bases from J, with 16 bases between. Germline V gene sequence: CDR1 SGHTA, CDR2 FQGTGA. CDR3: CASSLPGKGAEAFF. The CDR3 DNA reads as TGTGCCAGCAGCTTGCCGGGGAAAGGTGCGGAAGCTTTCTTT.

This clone is medium-sized by share. The gene calls are TRBV4-2 and TRBJ1-1; weak D call: TRBD1 (5 bases). Germline V gene data show CDR1 as LGHNA and CDR2 as YNFKEQ. CDR3 length equals 14 residues. The V end lost 4 bases, the J end lost 1 base, and 10 bases lay between the germline ends. CDR3 amino acids: CASSRRGQNTEAFF. The DNA of the CDR3 is TGTGCCAGCAGCCGTCGAGGACAGAACACTGAAGCTTTCTTT.

This clone occurred once. V gene TRBV6-5 combines with J gene TRBJ2-7, with 12 bases that match TRBD2. Germline V CDR1 and CDR2: MNHEY, SVGAGI. This CDR3 is built from 16 residues. With V trimmed by 4 bases and J by 3 bases, 7 bases remained unmatched. The CDR3 DNA reads as TGTGCCAGCAGTTCCACGACTAGCGGGGGCCTCTACGAGCAGTACTTC. Amino acids: CASSSTTSGGLYEQYF.

CDR3 DNA: TGTGCCAGCAGCTTAGAGTTCGGGACCCAGTACTTC. Protein: CASSLEFGTQYF. This sequence joins TRBV11-2 and TRBJ2-5; D unresolved. CDR1 SGHAT and CDR2 FQNNGV come from the germline V gene. V lost 0 bases and J lost 7, with 6 bases in between. The CDR3 consists of 12 residues.

The table lists this clone with a count of one. The chain couples TRBV2 to TRBJ2-3, with TRBD2 matching over 16 bases. The CDR3 spans 17 residues. Per germline, CDR1 SNHLY and CDR2 FYNNEI. Trimming took 5 bases from V and 3 from J; bases not matched to a gene: 5. The CDR3 region is CASSKGTSGRGTDTQYF. CDR3 coding DNA: TGTGCCAGCAGTAAGGGGACTAGCGGGAGGGGGACAGATACGCAGTATTTT.

The sample holds a few counts of this clone. J is TRBJ2-3 and V is TRBV9; D is possibly TRBD1 (5 bases). The V end lost 1 base, the J end lost 3 bases, and 12 bases lay between the germline ends. This CDR3 is built from 15 residues. In germline, CDR1 is SGDLS, CDR2 YYNGEE. Here the CDR3 DNA reads TGTGCCAGCAGCGTATCAGGGTGGCGGACAGATACGCAGTATTTT. It codes for CASSVSGWRTDTQYF.

On this clone itself: Other DNA variants within this sample encode the same CDR3. V is TRBV27 and J is TRBJ2-7; 7 nucleotides align to TRBD2. CDR3 size: 14 residues. Germline V gene data show CDR1 as MNHEY and CDR2 as SMNVEV (reference sequence). The junction had 3 bases not matched to a gene; V was cut back by 2 bases and J by 2 bases. CDR3 amino acids: CASSLGGRPYEQYF. DNA for the CDR3: TGTGCCAGCAGTTTAGGCGGGAGACCCTACGAGCAGTACTTC.

The chain uses TRBV5-1 and TRBJ2-2; D might be TRBD1 (6 bases). The CDR3 has 16 residues. Trimming stripped 2 bases from V and 5 bases from J, with 16 bases between. CDR1 and CDR2 from the germline V gene are SGHRS and YFSETQ. The CDR3 loop reads CASSLQGLERTGELFF. CDR3 DNA: TGCGCCAGCAGCTTACAGGGTTTGGAGCGAACCGGGGAGCTGTTTTTT.

The chain has TRBV15 and TRBJ1-5, with a tentative D call TRBD1 (6 bases). Trimming cost V 0 bases and J 3 bases, with 12 bases left between them. Germline V gene lookup returns CDR1 LNHNV and CDR2 YYDKDF (reference sequence). This CDR3 spans 16 amino acids. The CDR3 here is CATSRDRTGSNQPQHF. The CDR3 coding sequence is TGTGCCACCAGCAGAGATCGAACAGGGTCCAATCAGCCCCAGCATTTT. Looking up the rest from reference TRBV15 and TRBJ1-5 gives the full variable domain: DAMVIQNPRYQVTQFGKPVTLSCSQTLNHNVMYWYQQKSSQAPKLLFHYYDKDFNNEADTPDNFQSRRPNTSFCFLDIRSPGLGDTAMYLCATSRDRTGSNQPQHFGDGTRLSIL.

The chain carries TRBV28 and TRBJ2-7, with 7 bases aligning to TRBD1. Germline values: CDR1 MDHEN, CDR2 SYDVKM. V was clipped by 5 bases and J by 2 bases; unmatched bases: 9. The CDR3 is made up of 15 amino acids. CDR3 region: CASSPTGAYPYEQYF. The CDR3 DNA sequence: TGTGCCAGCAGTCCTACAGGGGCCTATCCCTACGAGCAGTACTTC. The whole variable domain, remainder taken from reference TRBV28 and TRBJ2-7, is DVKVTQSSRYLVKRTGEKVFLECVQDMDHENMFWYRQDPGLGLRLIYFSYDVKMKEKGDIPEGYSVSREKKERFSLILESASTNQTSMYLCASSPTGAYPYEQYFGPGTRLTVT.

This chain uses TRBV12-3 or TRBV12-4 with TRBJ2-1; D is ambiguous. The CDR3 covers 12 residues. Trimming shortened V by 3 bases and J by 9 bases, and 9 bases separated the two germline ends. The CDR3 loop is CASSFQFSEQFF. The CDR3 DNA reads TGTGCCAGCAGTTTCCAATTCAGTGAGCAGTTCTTC.

The chain couples TRBV6-1 to TRBJ1-5, with D tentatively TRBD1 (5 bases). The germline gives CDR1 MNHNS, CDR2 SASEGT. Trimming pared 3 bases from V and 9 bases from J, leaving 18 bases between. This CDR3 is 15 amino acids long. CDR3 in amino acids: CASSEALGGLGPQHF. Here the CDR3 DNA reads TGTGCCAGCAGTGAGGCCCTCGGGGGACTGGGGCCCCAGCATTTT.

This clone has at least ten counts. The rearrangement uses TRBV6-5 and TRBJ1-4; tentatively, D is TRBD1 (6 bases). Germline values: CDR1 MNHEY, CDR2 SVGAGI. Trimming left V 2 bases short and J 7 bases short, with 17 bases between. This CDR3 comprises 16 residues. The CDR3: CASSYAIQDRGEKLFF. CDR3 bases: TGTGCCAGCAGTTACGCTATACAGGACAGAGGTGAAAAACTGTTTTTT.

The gene calls are TRBV10-1 and TRBJ1-5; D remains ambiguous. V lost 1 base to trimming and J lost 7 bases, with 5 bases between them. This CDR3 is built from 12 residues. Germline V gene lookup returns CDR1 WNHNN and CDR2 SYGVQD (reference sequence). CDR3 bases: TGCGCCAGCAGTGAGTGGGAGCAGCCCCAGCATTTT. Translating gives CASSEWEQPQHF.

The chain couples TRBV2 to TRBJ2-7, with D maybe TRBD2 (5 bases). V was trimmed by 6 bases and J by 4 bases, leaving 10 bases between them. This CDR3 contains 12 residues. Germline CDR1 SNHLY, CDR2 FYNNEI. CDR3 sequence (DNA): TGTGCCAGCAGGGGAGTAGGGTACGAGCAGTACTTC. Encoded protein: CASRGVGYEQYF.

The chain uses TRBV18 and TRBJ1-2; TRBD1 aligns across 7 bases. The CDR3 sequence is 14 residues long. V lost 3 bases, J lost 3 bases, and 4 bases stayed unmatched. Germline V gene sequence: CDR1 KGHSH, CDR2 LQKENI. CDR3 region: CASSPDRDYYGYTF. The CDR3 DNA sequence: TGTGCCAGCTCACCTGACAGGGACTACTATGGCTACACCTTC. The variable domain in full, with the rest retrieved from reference TRBV18 and TRBJ1-2, is NAGVMQNPRHLVRRRGQEARLRCSPMKGHSHVYWYRQLPEEGLKFMVYLQKENIIDESGMPKERFSAEFPKEGPSILRIQQVVRGDSAAYFCASSPDRDYYGYTFGSGTRLTVV.

This clone was found many times. The chain uses TRBV2 and TRBJ1-2, with TRBD1 as a possible D gene (5 bases). V lost 7 bases and J lost 2, with 8 bases in between. The length of the CDR3 is 12 residues. CDR1 is SNHLY and CDR2 is FYNNEI in the germline V gene. CDR3 coding DNA: TGTGCCAGCACGGGGGGGAACTATGGCTACACCTTC. This translates into CASTGGNYGYTF. Combining the CDR3 with reference TRBV2 and TRBJ1-2 gives the whole variable domain EPEVTQTPSHQVTQMGQEVILRCVPISNHLYFYWYRQILGQKVEFLVSFYNNEISEKSEIFDDQFSVERPDGSNFTLKIRSTKLEDSAMYFCASTGGNYGYTFGSGTRLTVV.

V and J are TRBV7-9 and TRBJ2-1; 7 nucleotides match TRBD1. The CDR3 totals 13 residues. With V trimmed by 5 bases and J by 7 bases, 5 bases remained unmatched. Germline V gene data show CDR1 as SEHNR and CDR2 as FQNEAQ (reference sequence). CDR3 DNA sequence: TGTGCCAGCAGCATGACAGGGAAGAATGAGCAGTTCTTC. Protein: CASSMTGKNEQFF.

The V gene is TRBV11-3, the J gene TRBJ1-3; D perhaps matches TRBD1 (5 bases). V was cut by 5 bases and J by 8 bases, with 10 bases left in between. CDR3 length: 12 residues. Germline assignment: CDR1 SGHNT and CDR2 YENEEA. CDR3 DNA sequence: TGTGCCAGCAGCCTGACAGAGGACACCATATATTTT. It translates to CASSLTEDTIYF.